This T cell receptor (beta chain) stems from a study of CXCR3-negative and CXCR3-positive naive CD8 T cells. The study's findings and limits: Because surface CD5 did not distinguish the naive subsets, TCR strength was inferred from TRB CDR3 properties.

Details on this clonotype: Its antigen is unknown.

This CDR3 comprises 12 residues. The libraries of TRB cDNA were constructed through 5' RACE using UMI labels. Reprocessing the 5' RACE reads, TCRdb reports a single entry for every CDR3 protein and omits DNA. There are roughly 48,000 distinct CDR3 sequences in the sample, with 15% held by the top ten. The receptor was isolated from a human donor in good health. Some clones in this sample may be carry-over from other donors' samples. The sample taken for sequencing was memory CD8+ T cells from blood. The genes are TRBV12-3 or TRBV12-4 and TRBJ2-3. This CDR3 is CASSFMTDTQYF.